The next 14 T cell receptor beta chains were all read from a single sample in a study of STAT3 mutations in large granular lymphocyte leukemia. General study results and limits: In T-cell large granular lymphocyte leukemia, about half of patients showed multiple immunodominant subclonotypes.

This table comes from immunoSEQ multiplex PCR, and its TCRdb copy is limited to in-frame clones, with some not included. The sample has under 15,000 clones; around 90% are singletons. The antigens for these receptors are not known. What was sequenced was PBMCs. The receptor set was obtained from a human donor with T large granular lymphocyte leukemia. Some clones in this sample may be carry-over from other donors' samples.

The chain uses TRBV28 and TRBJ1-2, with D uncertain. V was pared by 4 bases and J by 8 bases, with 11 bases between. Germline V CDR1 and CDR2: MDHEN, SYDVKM. This CDR3 has 12 residues. Written as DNA, the CDR3 is TGTGCCAGCAGTTCCGTCAGGCACGGCTACACCTTC. Encoded protein: CASSSVRHGYTF.

The rearrangement links TRBV2 to TRBJ1-3; D call uncertain. Germline CDR1 is SNHLY and CDR2 is FYNNEI. The CDR3 spans 14 residues. Trimming shortened V by 6 bases and J by 4 bases, and 13 bases separated the two germline ends. CDR3 amino acids: CASSEHSRGNTIYF. CDR3 DNA: TGTGCCAGCAGCGAGCACAGCCGAGGAAACACCATATATTTT.

This chain links TRBV29-1 with TRBJ2-7; the match to TRBD1 covers 9 bases. Germline loops: CDR1 SQVTM, CDR2 ANQGSEA. The V and J ends lost 4 bases and 0 bases, in that order; junction bases with no gene match: 1. This CDR3 spans 13 amino acids. CDR3 in amino acids: CSVGTGVSYEQYF. Here the CDR3 DNA reads TGCAGCGTTGGGACAGGGGTCTCCTACGAGCAGTACTTC.

The rearrangement uses TRBV2 and TRBJ2-7; a possible D gene is TRBD1 (5 bases). There are 11 residues in the CDR3. The V end was cut by 6 bases, the J end by 4 bases, with 7 bases between. The germline V gene has CDR1 SNHLY and CDR2 FYNNEI. For the CDR3, the DNA is TGTGCCAGCAGCGCAGGGTACGAGCAGTACTTC. It translates to CASSAGYEQYF.

The chain uses TRBV15 and TRBJ2-7, with 7 nucleotides matching TRBD1. This CDR3 is built from 13 residues. The junction had 2 bases not matched to a gene; V was cut back by 0 bases and J by 6 bases. CDR1 and CDR2 from the germline V gene are LNHNV and YYDKDF (reference sequence). The CDR3 DNA reads TGTGCCACCAGCAGAGATAGGGGGCGCGAGCAGTACTTC. Its protein product is CATSRDRGREQYF.

This sequence joins TRBV7-2 and TRBJ2-7, with 8 bases identical to TRBD1. The trim removed 4 bases at V and 1 base at J, leaving 3 bases unmatched. From germline, CDR1 is SGHTA and CDR2 FQGNSA. This CDR3 is built from 14 residues. The DNA of the CDR3 is TGTGCCAGCAGCTCGCAGGGGGCGTCCTACGAGCAGTACTTC. This encodes CASSSQGASYEQYF.

This chain joins TRBV19 and TRBJ2-7; D gene uncertain. From germline, CDR1 is LNHDA and CDR2 SQIVND (reference sequence). Trimming shortened V by 4 bases and J by 1 base, and 11 bases separated the two germline ends. The CDR3 consists of 14 residues. This CDR3 is CASSNGGSSYEQYF. CDR3 bases: TGTGCCAGTAGTAATGGCGGATCGTCCTACGAGCAGTACTTC.

This clone was seen once. The genes are TRBV5-1 and TRBJ1-1; D is ambiguous. CDR3 length equals 12 residues. Germline-derived CDR1 and CDR2 are SGHRS and YFSETQ. Trimming cost V 7 bases and J 6 bases, with 13 bases left between them. The CDR3 sequence is CASAEGAAEAFF. For the CDR3, the DNA is TGCGCCAGCGCCGAGGGTGCGGCTGAAGCTTTCTTT.

This clone was recorded a few times. V and J are TRBV4-1 and TRBJ1-1; perhaps TRBD1 as D (5 bases). The CDR3 has 15 amino acids. Germline V gene data show CDR1 as MGHRA and CDR2 as YSYEKL. Trimming pared 0 bases from V and 4 bases from J, leaving 12 bases between. CDR3 residues: CASSQEVGAGTEAFF. CDR3 nucleotide sequence: TGCGCCAGCAGCCAAGAGGTTGGGGCGGGCACTGAAGCTTTCTTT.

This chain uses TRBV30 with TRBJ2-1; D is possibly TRBD2 (6 bases). The CDR3 length is 14 residues. Germline V gene lookup returns CDR1 GTSNPN and CDR2 SVGIG (reference sequence). Trimming shortened V by 2 bases and J by 3 bases, and 11 bases separated the two germline ends. This CDR3 reads CAWSWEALYNEQFF. The CDR3 bases are TGTGCCTGGAGTTGGGAGGCTCTCTACAATGAGCAGTTCTTC. Drawing the rest from reference TRBV30 and TRBJ2-1, the complete variable domain is SQTIHQWPATLVQPVGSPLSLECTVEGTSNPNLYWYRQAAGRGLQLLFYSVGIGQISSEVPQNLSASRPQDRQFILSSKKLLLSDSGFYLCAWSWEALYNEQFFGPGTRLTVL.

The V gene is TRBV2, the J gene TRBJ1-1; D remains unclear. Germline values: CDR1 SNHLY, CDR2 FYNNEI. V was cut by 0 bases and J by 10 bases, with 9 bases left in between. CDR3 length: 12 amino acids. The CDR3 DNA reads TGTGCCAGCAGTGAAGCTCCCCCCGTAGCTTTCTTT. It yields the protein CASSEAPPVAFF.

This chain joins TRBV25-1 and TRBJ1-6, with a possible D match to TRBD1 (6 bases). Germline V gene data show CDR1 as MGHDK and CDR2 as SYGVNS. Trimming removed 7 bases at V and 8 bases at J, with 21 bases between. This CDR3 has 16 amino acids. The CDR3 coding sequence is TGTGCCAGCAACAAAAGGGGCAGGGGATTCGATTCACCCCTCCACTTT. This encodes CASNKRGRGFDSPLHF.

The table lists this clone with a few counts. The gene calls are TRBV7-9 and TRBJ2-1, with TRBD1 as a possible D gene (5 bases). The germline CDR1 and CDR2 sequences are SEHNR and FQNEAQ (reference sequence). The CDR3 contains 15 residues. The V and J ends lost 1 base and 0 bases respectively, with 7 bases between them. The CDR3 sequence: CASSLVGVSYNEQFF. The CDR3 coding sequence is TGTGCCAGCAGCTTAGTAGGGGTCTCCTACAATGAGCAGTTCTTC.

The V gene is TRBV19, the J gene TRBJ1-2; D remains unclear. Trimming removed 3 bases at V and 5 bases at J, with 10 bases between. Germline CDR1 is LNHDA and CDR2 is SQIVND (reference sequence). The CDR3 runs to 13 residues. The CDR3 loop is CASSMDRRYGYTF. For the CDR3, the DNA is TGTGCCAGTAGTATGGACCGGCGGTATGGCTACACCTTC.